The rows below give T cell receptor beta chains drawn from one sample of a study of STAT3 mutations in large granular lymphocyte leukemia. Measured with immunoSEQ multiplex PCR; TCRdb has only the in-frame clones, and not every one. The repertoire has over 10,000 clones, around 85% of them found once; the top ten carry around 50%. Sequenced: peripheral blood mononuclear cells. The source is a man in his fifties or sixties with T-cell large granular lymphocyte leukemia. Some clones in this sample may be carry-over from other donors' samples. CDR3s include the opening cysteine and the closing phenylalanine or tryptophan. A D gene is named only where the DNA matches it firmly. Expanded clones get a size class; other rows say once, few or many, or leave the size out.

14 | TRBD1 | TRBJ2-7 | once | TRBV19 | TGTGCCAGTAGTAAGGGACAGGGCTCCTACGAGCAGTACTTC | CASSKGQGSYEQYF
15 | NA | TRBJ1-5 | NA | TRBV5-1 | TGCGCCAGCAGCCCCGGGACGTTTAGCAATCAGCCCCAGCATTTT | CASSPGTFSNQPQHF
13 | NA | TRBJ1-2 | few | TRBV11-2 | TGTGCCAGCAGCCCCGGGGGGGTTTATGGCTACACCTTC | CASSPGGVYGYTF
12 | NA | TRBJ2-1 | NA | TRBV7-2 | TGTGCCAGCAGCTATGGGGGAGCTGAGCAGTTCTTC | CASSYGGAEQFF
10 | NA | TRBJ1-2 | NA | TRBV28 | TGTGCCACAGGGGCGTGGGGCTACACCTTC | CATGAWGYTF
13 | NA | TRBJ2-7 | once | TRBV4-1 | TGCGCCAGCAGCCAAGGGGTCTCCTACGAGCAGTACTTC | CASSQGVSYEQYF
14 | NA | TRBJ2-1 | NA | TRBV9 | TGTGCCAGCAGCGTACGGCCTGGGAGCAATGAGCAGTTCTTC | CASSVRPGSNEQFF
20 | TRBD1 | TRBJ1-5 | NA | TRBV18 | TGTGCCAGCTCACCTTCCCGGGACAGCCGAAGGAGAAGTAGCAATCAGCCCCAGCATTTT | CASSPSRDSRRRSSNQPQHF
15 | NA | TRBJ1-5 | once | TRBV9 | TGTGCCAGCAGCCCCGGGGGGGAAGGCGGACAGCCCCAGCATTTT | CASSPGGEGGQPQHF
16 | TRBD2 | TRBJ2-1 | few | TRBV7-9 | TGTGCCAGCAGCTTAGCGCTAGCGGGAGTCTACAATGAGCAGTTCTTC | CASSLALAGVYNEQFF
15 | NA | TRBJ1-1 | NA | TRBV7-3 | TGTGCCAGCAGCGTCTTAGGGGGGCCCAACACTGAAGCTTTCTTT | CASSVLGGPNTEAFF
16 | NA | TRBJ2-7 | NA | TRBV10-2 | TGCGCCAGCAGTGAGGCCCTACCGGGACGGACCTACGAGCAGTACTTC | CASSEALPGRTYEQYF
13 | NA | TRBJ2-7 | NA | TRBV28 | TGTGCCAGCACCATGGGGCTGTATTACGAGCAGTACTTC | CASTMGLYYEQYF
13 | NA | TRBJ2-2 | NA | TRBV18 | TGTGCCAGCTCACCAGGGCGGACCGGGGAGCTGTTTTTT | CASSPGRTGELFF
15 | TRBD1 | TRBJ2-6 | NA | TRBV6-6 | TGTGCCAGCAGGGACAGGGTCTCTGGGGCCAACGTCCTGACTTTC | CASRDRVSGANVLTF
12 | TRBD2 | TRBJ2-1 | NA | TRBV28 | TGTGCCAGTCGTAGCGGGAGTGTAAGCCTGTTCTTC | CASRSGSVSLFF
15 | NA | TRBJ1-5 | few | TRBV19 | TGTGCCAGTACGGACCGGGGCAGCACTCGGCAGCCCCAGCATTTT | CASTDRGSTRQPQHF
16 | NA | TRBJ2-2 | few | TRBV30 | TGTGCCTGGAGTGGTATGGACCCGGGGCGTACCGGGGAGCTGTTTTTT | CAWSGMDPGRTGELFF
14 | TRBD1 | TRBJ2-3 | few | TRBV30 | TGTGCCTGGTCGACAGGGGGACGGACAGATACGCAGTATTTT | CAWSTGGRTDTQYF
12 | NA | TRBJ2-3 | NA | TRBV9 | TGTGCCAGCAGCCAGGCTGGCCATACGCAGTATTTT | CASSQAGHTQYF
15 | NA | TRBJ1-4 | NA | TRBV6-4 | TGTGCCAGCAGTGGAACAGGGTTGCCTAATGAAAAACTGTTTTTT | CASSGTGLPNEKLFF
11 | NA | TRBJ2-5 | NA | TRBV29-1 | TGCAGCGTTGGATCTCAAGAGACCCAGTACTTC | CSVGSQETQYF
15 | TRBD2 | TRBJ2-7 | NA | TRBV9 | TGTGCCAGCAGCGTAGGGGCGGGAGGGCCGCACGAGCAGTACTTC | CASSVGAGGPHEQYF
14 | TRBD1 | TRBJ1-2 | NA | TRBV2 | TGTGCCAGCAGGGACCGGACAGGTTTGGGGGGCTACACCTTC | CASRDRTGLGGYTF
14 | NA | TRBJ1-2 | NA | TRBV19 | TGTGCCAGTAGTTCCCGGACAAGTTCCTATGGCTACACCTTC | CASSSRTSSYGYTF
14 | TRBD2 | TRBJ2-7 | NA | TRBV5-5 | TGTGCCAGCAGCTTGGTAGCGGGAGCCTACGAGCAGTACTTC | CASSLVAGAYEQYF
14 | TRBD2 | TRBJ2-7 | NA | TRBV7-9 | TGTGCCAGCAGCCCCTGGGGGGGAAGGAACGAGCAGTACTTC | CASSPWGGRNEQYF
12 | NA | TRBJ2-7 | few | TRBV28 | TGTGCCAGCAGTACGACAGAATACGAGCAGTACTTC | CASSTTEYEQYF
17 | TRBD1 | TRBJ1-2 | NA | TRBV7-2 | TGTGCCAGCAGCCCAAACCCGGGACAGCGTAAAAACTATGGCTACACCTTC | CASSPNPGQRKNYGYTF
14 | NA | TRBJ1-2 | NA | TRBV5-1 | TGCGCCAGCAGCTCGGGACGGATCTCATATGGCTACACCTTC | CASSSGRISYGYTF
14 | NA | TRBJ2-7 | NA | TRBV25-1 | TGTGCCAGCAGTCGGACAGTAGGCCCCTACGAGCAGTACTTC | CASSRTVGPYEQYF
16 | TRBD1 | TRBJ1-6 | once | TRBV5-6 | TGTGCCAGCAGCCCCATTGGACAGGGCTATAATTCACCCCTCCACTTT | CASSPIGQGYNSPLHF
14 | TRBD1 | TRBJ1-3 | NA | TRBV6-5 | TGTGCCAGCAGTTCCCCGACAGGGGGAAACACCATATATTTT | CASSSPTGGNTIYF
17 | NA | TRBJ1-2 | NA | TRBV5-1 | TGCGCCAGCAGTCCAAAGGGGCAGGGGAGCGAGACCTATGGCTACACCTTC | CASSPKGQGSETYGYTF
15 | NA | TRBJ2-7 | NA | TRBV4-1 | TGCGCCAGCAGCCAAGATATTGGAGCCTCCTACGAGCAGTACTTC | CASSQDIGASYEQYF
14 | NA | TRBJ1-1 | NA | TRBV7-9 | TGTGCCAGCAGCTCAGGGCCAGCCCTTCTTGAAGCTTTCTTT | CASSSGPALLEAFF